A single T cell receptor beta chain is shown here with its context. Its antigen is not known. The data originate from a study of T cells in localized non-small cell lung cancer. TCRdb's table, derived via immunoSEQ multiplex PCR, lists solely in-frame clones and lacks some. The sample shows 35,000 to 45,000 clones, about 85% of them seen only once. CDR1 is MNHEY and CDR2 is SMNVEV in the germline V gene (reference sequence). The V and J ends lost 6 bases and 4 bases respectively, with 12 bases between them. This CDR3 has 13 amino acids. Overall study results and limits: Among the top 100 tumor clones, a median approximately 60 appeared in adjacent lung. Measurement of T cell clonality placed uninvolved adjacent lung highest, above the level in tumor. With higher T cell density in blood came longer overall survival.

The rearrangement links TRBV27 to TRBJ1-2; D unclear. This TCR was recovered from a woman aged 18 to 55 with stage III lung adenocarcinoma. Sequenced here: peripheral blood, sampled before any cancer treatment. The CDR3 sequence is CASSPRGFYGYTF. The CDR3 DNA sequence: TGTGCCAGCAGCCCTCGAGGGTTCTATGGCTACACCTTC.